This record covers a single TCR beta chain. This clonotype was seen ten or more times. Its antigen target is currently unknown. No base quality information exists; no much larger clone differs at one position. This record comes from a study of breast tumors, draining lymph nodes, adjacent tissues (TCRdb year 2016). Study-wide context: The study compared TCR beta repertoires across tumor, adjacent nontumor tissue and axillary lymph nodes from breast cancer patients. The study was designed to assess the relationships and possible T-cell exchange between tumor, surrounding tissue and draining lymph node repertoires in human breast cancer.

The axillary draining lymph nodes of breast cancer patients were the source of the lymph node samples. Study-wide findings and limitations: Tumor T-cell repertoires showed less diversity than lymph node repertoires and more diversity than nontumor tissue repertoires, and tumor T-cell repertoires showed preferential V and J gene usage. The conclusion that tumor T cells originate in lymph nodes was presented as consistent with a hypothesis rather than as directly demonstrated. The data were judged consistent with most tumor T cells deriving from the lymph node and then expanding within tumor tissue. Tumor and nontumor tissue repertoires were found to be significantly more similar in luminal-like than in basal-like breast cancer.

Reads for this sample came from an Illumina HiSeq 2000. Multiplex PCR amplification was used to build the TCR beta chain libraries. High-throughput sequencing was used to analyze the amplified TCR beta chain products. The public reads were quality trimmed at Q25 with fastp and then assembled into clones with MiXCR by TCRdb, keeping productive beta chains. A single entry per CDR3 protein holds the most common genes and DNA from its merged rows. A total of 140,000 or so distinct CDR3 sequences appear in this sample, 30% to 35% of them only once. The leading ten clones occupy roughly 2.2% of the sample. Via the germline V gene, CDR1 is MNHNS and CDR2 SASEGT. The CDR3 has 14 amino acids, counting the end cysteine and phenylalanine. The only DNA kept is the CDR3, 42 bases in frame from the first base. Deletion took 1 base off V and 1 base off J, with a span of 5 bases between the germline ends.

The sequence links TRBV6-1 to TRBJ1-5; a confident D gene designation cannot be given. The TCR originated in a female donor with breast cancer. Some clones in this sample may be carry-over from other donors' samples. The sample comprised axillary lymph node tissue. The DNA reads TGTGCCAGCAGTGAAGTTTCCAGCAATCAGCCCCAGCATTTT. Its protein reads: CASSEVSSNQPQHF.